This entry concerns a single T cell receptor beta chain. Its specific antigen is unknown. No quality values exist for individual bases; no much larger clone is one base distant. The data derive from a study of control samples from healthy donors and cancer patients (TCRdb year 2020). V and J are truncated by 6 bases and 0 bases respectively, leaving an intervening sequence of 6 bases. The germline V gene (reference sequence) supplies CDR1 LNHDA and CDR2 SQIVND. The CDR3 goes from the cysteine to the phenylalanine over 13 residues. This entry keeps only the CDR3 DNA: 39 bases, framed from base 1. Preparation of the library involved the immunoSEQ multiplex PCR assay. As stored in TCRdb, this immuneACCESS dataset retains in-frame rearrangements with V and J assigned. A fraction of the clones does not appear; measured against another copy, unresolved V genes explain less than half of the discrepancy, and the remainder lacks a known reason. This sample holds approximately 150,000 clones; around nine tenths were observed only once. The top ten clones comprise approximately 1.8% of the sample.

The receptor was isolated from a man aged 18 to 30 in good health. The source material was blood. The chain is assembled from TRBV19 and TRBJ2-1; the D gene is not confidently resolved. The nucleotide sequence is TGTGCCAGTAGACCGAGCTCCTACAATGAGCAGTTCTTC. This translates into CASRPSSYNEQFF. Full variable domain (CDR3 extended with the reference TRBV19 and TRBJ2-1 proteins): DGGITQSPKYLFRKEGQNVTLSCEQNLNHDAMYWYRQDPGQGLRLIYYSQIVNDFQKGDIAEGYSVSREKKESFPLTVTSAQKNPTAFYLCASRPSSYNEQFFGPGTRLTVL.